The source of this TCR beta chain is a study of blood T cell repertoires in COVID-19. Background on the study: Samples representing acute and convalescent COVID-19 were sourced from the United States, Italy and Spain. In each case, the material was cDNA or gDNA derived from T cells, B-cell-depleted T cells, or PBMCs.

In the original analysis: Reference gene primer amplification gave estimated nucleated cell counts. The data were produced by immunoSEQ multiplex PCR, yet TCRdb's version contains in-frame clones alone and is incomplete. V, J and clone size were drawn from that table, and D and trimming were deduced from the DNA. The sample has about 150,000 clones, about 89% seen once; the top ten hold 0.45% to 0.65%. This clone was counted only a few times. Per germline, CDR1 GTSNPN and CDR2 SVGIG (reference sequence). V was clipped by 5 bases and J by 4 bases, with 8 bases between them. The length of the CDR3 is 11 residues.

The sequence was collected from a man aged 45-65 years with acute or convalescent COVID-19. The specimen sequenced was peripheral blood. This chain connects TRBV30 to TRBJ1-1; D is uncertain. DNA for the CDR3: TGTGCCTGGGAGCGCGGCACTGAAGCTTTCTTT. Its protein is CAWERGTEAFF.